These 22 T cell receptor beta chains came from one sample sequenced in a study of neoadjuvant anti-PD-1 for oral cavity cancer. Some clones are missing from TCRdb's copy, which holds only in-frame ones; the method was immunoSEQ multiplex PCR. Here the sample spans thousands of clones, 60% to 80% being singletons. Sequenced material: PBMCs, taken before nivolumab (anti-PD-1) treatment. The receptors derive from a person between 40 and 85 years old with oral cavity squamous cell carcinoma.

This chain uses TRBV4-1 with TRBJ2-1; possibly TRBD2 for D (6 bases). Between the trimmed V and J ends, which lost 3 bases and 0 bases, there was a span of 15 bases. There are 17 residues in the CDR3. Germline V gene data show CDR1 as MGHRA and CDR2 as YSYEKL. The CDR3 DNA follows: TGCGCCAGCAGCCACCTATTGACTAGGAGCTCCTACAATGAGCAGTTCTTC. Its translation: CASSHLLTRSSYNEQFF.

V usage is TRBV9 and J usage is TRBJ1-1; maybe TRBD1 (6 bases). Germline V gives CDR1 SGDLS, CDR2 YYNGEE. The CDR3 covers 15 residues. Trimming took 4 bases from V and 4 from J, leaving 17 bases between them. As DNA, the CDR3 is TGTGCCAGCAGCACCAGAGGGGGGCTGGGCACTGAAGCTTTCTTT. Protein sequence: CASSTRGGLGTEAFF. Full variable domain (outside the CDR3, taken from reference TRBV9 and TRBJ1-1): DSGVTQTPKHLITATGQRVTLRCSPRSGDLSVYWYQQSLDQGLQFLIQYYNGEERAKGNILERFSAQQFPDLHSELNLSSLELGDSALYFCASSTRGGLGTEAFFGQGTRLTVV.

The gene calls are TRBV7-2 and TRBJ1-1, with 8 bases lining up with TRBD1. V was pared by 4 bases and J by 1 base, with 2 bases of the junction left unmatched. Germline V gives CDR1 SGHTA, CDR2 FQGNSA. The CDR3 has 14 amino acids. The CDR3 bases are TGTGCCAGCAGCTCCGGACAGGGGAACACTGAAGCTTTCTTT. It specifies CASSSGQGNTEAFF.

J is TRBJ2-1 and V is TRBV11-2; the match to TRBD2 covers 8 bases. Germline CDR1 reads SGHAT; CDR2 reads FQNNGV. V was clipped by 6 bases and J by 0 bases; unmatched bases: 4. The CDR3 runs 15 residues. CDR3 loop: CASRGGGSSYNEQFF. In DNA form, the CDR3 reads TGTGCCAGCAGAGGCGGGGGGAGCTCCTACAATGAGCAGTTCTTC.

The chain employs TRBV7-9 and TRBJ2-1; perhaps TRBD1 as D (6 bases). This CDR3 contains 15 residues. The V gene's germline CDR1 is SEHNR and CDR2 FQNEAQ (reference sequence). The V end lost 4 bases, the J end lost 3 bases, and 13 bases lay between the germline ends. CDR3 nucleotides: TGTGCCAGCAGCTCTTACAGGGTTCTCTACAATGAGCAGTTCTTC. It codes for CASSSYRVLYNEQFF.

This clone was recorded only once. Here the CDR3 DNA reads TGTGCCAGTAGCGCACTCATAAGAGAATATTACAATGAGCAGTTCTTC. Translating gives CASSALIREYYNEQFF. This chain links TRBV19 with TRBJ2-1; D is ambiguous. The CDR3 sequence is 16 residues long. Per the germline V gene, CDR1 is LNHDA and CDR2 is SQIVND (reference sequence). With 6 bases removed from V and 4 bases from J, the gap between germline ends came to 19 bases.

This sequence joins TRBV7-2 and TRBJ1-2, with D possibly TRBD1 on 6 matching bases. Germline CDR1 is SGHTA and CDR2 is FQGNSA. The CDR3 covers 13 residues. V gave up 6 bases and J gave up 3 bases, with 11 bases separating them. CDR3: CASRATGDYGYTF. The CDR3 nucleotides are TGTGCCAGCAGAGCGACAGGAGACTATGGCTACACCTTC. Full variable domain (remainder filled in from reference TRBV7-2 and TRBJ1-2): GAGVSQSPSNKVTEKGKDVELRCDPISGHTALYWYRQSLGQGLEFLIYFQGNSAPDKSGLPSDRFSAERTGGSVSTLTIQRTQQEDSAVYLCASRATGDYGYTFGSGTRLTVV.

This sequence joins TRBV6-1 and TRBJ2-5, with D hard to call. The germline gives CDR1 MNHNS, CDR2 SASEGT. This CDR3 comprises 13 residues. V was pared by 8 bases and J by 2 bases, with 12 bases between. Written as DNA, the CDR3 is TGTGCCAGCGGGGTCCGGGCACAAGAGACCCAGTACTTC. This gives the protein CASGVRAQETQYF.

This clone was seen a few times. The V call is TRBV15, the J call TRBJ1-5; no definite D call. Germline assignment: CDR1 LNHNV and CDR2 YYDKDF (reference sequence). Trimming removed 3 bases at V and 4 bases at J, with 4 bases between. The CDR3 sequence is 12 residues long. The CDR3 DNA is TGTGCCACCAGCAGTGGAAATCAGCCCCAGCATTTT. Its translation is CATSSGNQPQHF.

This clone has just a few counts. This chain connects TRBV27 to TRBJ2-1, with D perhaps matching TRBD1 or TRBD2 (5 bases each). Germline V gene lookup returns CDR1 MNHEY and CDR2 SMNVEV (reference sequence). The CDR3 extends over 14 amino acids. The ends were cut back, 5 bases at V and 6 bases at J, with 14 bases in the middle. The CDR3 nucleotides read TGTGCCAGCAGTCCCCCGGAGAGGGGCAATGAGCAGTTCTTC. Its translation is CASSPPERGNEQFF.

The CDR3 nucleotides read TGTGCCAGCAGTGATTGGGCAGGGCTTCAAGAGACCCAGTACTTC. Protein product: CASSDWAGLQETQYF. The rearrangement joins TRBV2 to TRBJ2-5; a weak D match, TRBD1 (5 bases). Germline values: CDR1 SNHLY, CDR2 FYNNEI. The CDR3 has 15 amino acids. V lost 3 bases to trimming and J lost 2 bases, with 13 bases between them.

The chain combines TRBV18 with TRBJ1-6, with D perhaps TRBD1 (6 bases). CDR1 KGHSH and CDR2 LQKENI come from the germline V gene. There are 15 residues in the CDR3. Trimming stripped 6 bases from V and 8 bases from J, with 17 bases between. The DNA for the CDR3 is TGTGCCAGCTCCAAACAGGGCCAAGTGGATTCACCCCTCCACTTT. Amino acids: CASSKQGQVDSPLHF.

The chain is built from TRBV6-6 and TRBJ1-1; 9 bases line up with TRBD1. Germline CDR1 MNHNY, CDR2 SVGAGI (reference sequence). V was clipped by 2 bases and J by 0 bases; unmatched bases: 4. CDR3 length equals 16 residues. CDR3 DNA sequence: TGTGCCAGCAGTTACCCGGGACAGGGCCTGAACACTGAAGCTTTCTTT. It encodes CASSYPGQGLNTEAFF.

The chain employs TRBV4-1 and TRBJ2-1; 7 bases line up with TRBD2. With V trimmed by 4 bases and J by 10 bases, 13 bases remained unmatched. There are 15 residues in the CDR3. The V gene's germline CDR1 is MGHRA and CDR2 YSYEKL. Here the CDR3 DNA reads TGCGCCAGCAGCCCCCCCGGGACCCTCGGGGGGGAGCAGTTCTTC. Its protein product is CASSPPGTLGGEQFF.

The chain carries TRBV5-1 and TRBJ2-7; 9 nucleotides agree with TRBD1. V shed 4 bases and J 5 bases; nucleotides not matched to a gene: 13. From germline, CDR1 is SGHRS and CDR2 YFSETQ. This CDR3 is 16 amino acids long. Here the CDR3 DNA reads TGCGCCAGCAGCCTGGGGGGACAGGGATCGAGGAACGAGCAGTACTTC. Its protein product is CASSLGGQGSRNEQYF.

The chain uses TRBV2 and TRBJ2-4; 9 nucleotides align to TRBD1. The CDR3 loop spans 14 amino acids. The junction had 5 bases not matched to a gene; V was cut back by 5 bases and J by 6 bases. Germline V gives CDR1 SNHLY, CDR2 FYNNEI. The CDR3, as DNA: TGTGCCAGCAGTCCGGACAGGGGCGTAAACATTCAGTACTTC. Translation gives CASSPDRGVNIQYF.

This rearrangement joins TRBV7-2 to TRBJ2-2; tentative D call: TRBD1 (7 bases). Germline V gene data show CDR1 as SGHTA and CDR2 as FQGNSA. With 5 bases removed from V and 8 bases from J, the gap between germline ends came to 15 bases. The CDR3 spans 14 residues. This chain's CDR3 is CASSPFRGVGELFF. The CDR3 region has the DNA TGTGCCAGCAGCCCCTTCAGGGGGGTGGGGGAGCTGTTTTTT.

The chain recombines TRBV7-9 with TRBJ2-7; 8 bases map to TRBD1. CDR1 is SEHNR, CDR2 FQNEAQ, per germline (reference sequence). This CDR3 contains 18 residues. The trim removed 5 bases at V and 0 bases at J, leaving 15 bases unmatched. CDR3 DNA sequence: TGTGCCAGCAGCCAACCCGGGACAGGTTGGAAGGGCTCCTACGAGCAGTACTTC. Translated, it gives CASSQPGTGWKGSYEQYF. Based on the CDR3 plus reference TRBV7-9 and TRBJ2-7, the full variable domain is DTGVSQNPRHKITKRGQNVTFRCDPISEHNRLYWYRQTLGQGPEFLTYFQNEAQLEKSRLLSDRFSAERPKGSFSTLEIQRTEQGDSAMYLCASSQPGTGWKGSYEQYFGPGTRLTVT.

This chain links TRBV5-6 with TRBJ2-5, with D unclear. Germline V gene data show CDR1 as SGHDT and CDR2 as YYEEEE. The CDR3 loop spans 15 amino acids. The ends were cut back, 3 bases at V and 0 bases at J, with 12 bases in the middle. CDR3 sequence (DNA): TGTGCCAGCAGCTCTCGGCTAGGGTACCAAGAGACCCAGTACTTC. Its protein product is CASSSRLGYQETQYF.

CDR3 region: CASSPRAAGELFF. The DNA for the CDR3 is TGTGCCAGCAGCCCCAGGGCAGCCGGGGAGCTGTTTTTT. The chain combines TRBV7-3 with TRBJ2-2, with D maybe TRBD1 (5 bases). Trimming pared 5 bases from V and 6 bases from J, leaving 10 bases between. Germline assignment: CDR1 SGHTA and CDR2 FQGTGA. The CDR3 sequence is 13 residues long.

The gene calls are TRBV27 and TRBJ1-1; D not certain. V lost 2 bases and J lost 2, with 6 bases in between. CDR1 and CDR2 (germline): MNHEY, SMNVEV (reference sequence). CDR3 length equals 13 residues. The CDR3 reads CASSLNLNTEAFF. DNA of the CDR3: TGTGCCAGCAGTTTAAATCTAAACACTGAAGCTTTCTTT.

CDR3 nucleotides: TGCGCCAGCAGCTTGGCAGTCGACAGCACAGATACGCAGTATTTT. Translation gives CASSLAVDSTDTQYF. J is TRBJ2-3 and V is TRBV5-1; unclear D gene. Per the germline V gene, CDR1 is SGHRS and CDR2 is YFSETQ. The CDR3 spans 15 residues. Trimming cost V 0 bases and J 0 bases, with 8 bases left between them.